The clone carrying this TCR beta chain was counted a single time. Its antigen is unidentified. The data originate from a study of coeliac disease. Study overall: Disease groups: newly diagnosed active, refractory type I, gluten-free-diet controlled. Notes on the study in general: Unbiased detection of gliadin-specific T cells was judged not feasible with this approach. Few TRB amino acid sequences were shared between samples; most were unique. Active celiac intraepithelial and lamina propria samples had lower TRB and TRG clonality than control samples.

Produced via immunoSEQ multiplex PCR; TCRdb's table is partial and in-frame only. The sample holds over 3,500 clones, approximately 54% seen once. From germline, CDR1 is LNHDA and CDR2 SQIVND (reference sequence). The CDR3 contains 14 residues. Trimming removed 8 bases from V and 3 bases from J; junction bases left unmatched: 3. The source of this sequence is a human donor with active celiac disease. The V gene is TRBV19, the J gene TRBJ2-2; 10 bases are shared with TRBD1. The sequenced sample was intraepithelial lymphocytes from the gut. The CDR3 nucleotides read TGTGCCAGTCTGGACAGGGGGGACACCGGGGAGCTGTTTTTT. This translates into CASLDRGDTGELFF.